This passage covers 25 T cell receptor beta chains from one sample sequenced in a study of blood T cell repertoires in COVID-19. Repertoires were generated with immunoSEQ multiplex PCR, while TCRdb's copy carries only in-frame clones and drops some. In the table there are approximately 190,000 clones, 84% of which are singletons. The sample comprised peripheral blood. These receptors came from a man aged 25-45 years with active or convalescent COVID-19.

This clone was seen a single time. This rearrangement joins TRBV19 to TRBJ2-1; D perhaps matches TRBD1 (6 bases). Germline loops: CDR1 LNHDA, CDR2 SQIVND (reference sequence). V lost 0 bases to trimming and J lost 2 bases, with 8 bases between them. The CDR3 length is 15 residues. CDR3: CASSIETGTYNEQFF. CDR3 in DNA: TGTGCCAGTAGTATAGAAACAGGGACCTACAATGAGCAGTTCTTC. Full variable domain (missing parts from reference TRBV19 and TRBJ2-1): DGGITQSPKYLFRKEGQNVTLSCEQNLNHDAMYWYRQDPGQGLRLIYYSQIVNDFQKGDIAEGYSVSREKKESFPLTVTSAQKNPTAFYLCASSIETGTYNEQFFGPGTRLTVL.

This clone was observed a few times. This chain joins TRBV4-1 and TRBJ1-2; D gene unclear. Germline-derived CDR1 and CDR2 are MGHRA and YSYEKL. V dropped 1 base and J dropped 9 bases, with 18 bases sitting between them. The CDR3 has 15 residues. CDR3 amino acids: CASSQAGREGRSYTF. In nucleotides, the CDR3 is TGCGCCAGCAGCCAAGCCGGGAGGGAGGGAAGGAGCTACACCTTC.

This chain joins TRBV6-2 or TRBV6-3 and TRBJ2-1; D not resolved. The V gene's germline CDR1 is MNHEY and CDR2 SVGEGT. The V gene lost 5 bases and the J gene lost 8 bases, with 19 bases spanning the gap. This CDR3 is built from 15 residues. This CDR3 reads CASSRVPTLRDEQFF. The CDR3 DNA reads as TGTGCCAGCAGTAGAGTTCCGACTTTACGGGATGAGCAGTTCTTC.

The rearrangement joins TRBV2 to TRBJ2-3, with D tentatively TRBD1 (6 bases). Germline CDR1 is SNHLY and CDR2 is FYNNEI. The CDR3 contains 17 residues. Deletions cut 6 bases from V and 4 bases from J, with 23 bases between. The CDR3 region has the DNA TGTGCCAGCAGCCATTCACGACTAACAGGGAACGCAGATACGCAGTATTTT. This translates into CASSHSRLTGNADTQYF.

This chain links TRBV6-5 with TRBJ2-1; 8 bases agree with TRBD2. Germline CDR1 is MNHEY and CDR2 is SVGAGI. The ends lost 4 bases at V and 3 bases at J; junction bases unmatched: 5. The CDR3 has 15 residues. The DNA of the CDR3 is TGTGCCAGCAGTTCCGGGACTAGGGACTACAATGAGCAGTTCTTC. As protein: CASSSGTRDYNEQFF.

The chain links TRBV29-1 to TRBJ1-1; 8 positions match TRBD1. Germline lookup yields CDR1 SQVTM and CDR2 ANQGSEA. This CDR3 region has 11 residues. Trimming took 6 bases from V and 10 from J; bases not matched to a gene: 7. The CDR3 bases are TGCAGCGTCGCTCAGGGGGCTGGAGCTTTCTTT. Translation: CSVAQGAGAFF.

This chain connects TRBV7-6 to TRBJ1-1; TRBD1 matches at 9 bases. Germline V gene lookup returns CDR1 SGHVS and CDR2 FNYEAQ. CDR3 length: 15 amino acids. Trimming cost V 0 bases and J 3 bases; bases outside gene matches: 2. CDR3 sequence: CASSLAGTGYTEAFF. Written as DNA, the CDR3 is TGTGCCAGCAGCTTAGCAGGGACAGGGTACACTGAAGCTTTCTTT.

The chain employs TRBV5-4 and TRBJ2-5; maybe TRBD2 (5 bases). Trimming shortened V by 1 base and J by 5 bases, and 24 bases separated the two germline ends. Germline values: CDR1 SGHNT, CDR2 YYREEE (reference sequence). The CDR3 totals 18 residues. The CDR3 region has the DNA TGTGCCAGCAGCTTGCCTTCTCTAAGAGGGAGCGGTGATGAGACCCAGTACTTC. This codes for CASSLPSLRGSGDETQYF.

This sequence joins TRBV27 and TRBJ2-1; D is perhaps TRBD2 (6 bases). The CDR3 totals 17 residues. Trimming took off 3 bases at V and 0 bases at J, with 15 bases between the two ends. Germline V gene sequence: CDR1 MNHEY, CDR2 SMNVEV (reference sequence). This CDR3 is CASSLPDGSSSYNEQFF. The DNA for the CDR3 is TGTGCCAGCAGTTTGCCCGACGGGAGTAGCTCCTACAATGAGCAGTTCTTC.

CDR3 protein: CASSSSLAVSSYNEQFF. The DNA of the CDR3 is TGTGCCAGCTCGTCATCCTTAGCCGTAAGCTCCTACAATGAGCAGTTCTTC. The chain has TRBV28 and TRBJ2-1; D not resolved. The V end lost 8 bases, the J end lost 0 bases, and 20 bases lay between the germline ends. Germline-derived CDR1 and CDR2 are MDHEN and SYDVKM. The CDR3 is 17 residues long.

This clone was seen a few times. Here the CDR3 DNA reads TGTGCCAGCAGAGGTGAGGGGACAGGGGTATGGAATTCACCCCTCCACTTT. This sequence encodes CASRGEGTGVWNSPLHF. The chain carries TRBV28 and TRBJ1-6; 10 bases agree with TRBD1. The V segment lost 6 bases and the J segment 7 bases; nucleotides outside the gene matches: 12. The CDR3 covers 17 residues. Per the germline V gene, CDR1 is MDHEN and CDR2 is SYDVKM.

The rearrangement uses TRBV13 and TRBJ1-2, with 9 bases lining up with TRBD1. The CDR3 is made up of 16 amino acids. The V gene end was trimmed by 1 base and the J gene end by 7 bases; junction bases not matched to a gene: 10. Germline V lookup: CDR1 PRHDT, CDR2 FYEKMQ (reference sequence). CDR3 DNA: TGTGCCAGCAGCTTAGCTTGGCGACAGGGGGAAGGTGGCTACACCTTC. It encodes CASSLAWRQGEGGYTF. Supplemented by reference TRBV13 and TRBJ1-2, the full variable domain reads AAGVIQSPRHLIKEKRETATLKCYPIPRHDTVYWYQQGPGQDPQFLISFYEKMQSDKGSIPDRFSAQQFSDYHSELNMSSLELGDSALYFCASSLAWRQGEGGYTFGSGTRLTVV.

CDR3 nucleotide sequence: TGTGCCAGCAGCTTAGCTCCTCGGGGGAATTCACCCCTCCACTTT. This encodes CASSLAPRGNSPLHF. The chain joins TRBV7-6 to TRBJ1-6, with a weak D call TRBD1 (5 bases). V lost 0 bases and J 7 bases, leaving 10 bases between the germline ends. There are 15 residues in the CDR3. CDR1 SGHVS and CDR2 FNYEAQ come from the germline V gene.

J is TRBJ2-1 and V is TRBV12-5, with D tentatively TRBD2 (5 bases). Trimming shortened V by 7 bases and J by 6 bases, and 13 bases separated the two germline ends. CDR1 and CDR2 (germline): LGHNT, FRNRAP. The CDR3 totals 13 residues. In DNA form, the CDR3 reads TGTGCTAGTGCCCCGGACTTGGGCAATGAGCAGTTCTTC. This codes for CASAPDLGNEQFF.

This clone occurred once. CDR3 sequence: CASSLGLSSYNEQFF. DNA for the CDR3: TGTGCCAGCAGCTTGGGCCTGAGCTCCTACAATGAGCAGTTCTTC. The rearrangement uses TRBV5-8 and TRBJ2-1; D gene ambiguous. V gave up 0 bases and J gave up 0 bases, with 7 bases separating them. This CDR3 region has 15 residues. CDR1 is SGHTS and CDR2 is YDEGEE in the germline V gene.

This chain uses TRBV7-2 with TRBJ2-1; D is uncertain. Germline V gene lookup returns CDR1 SGHTA and CDR2 FQGNSA. This CDR3 has 14 amino acids. V was trimmed by 2 bases and J by 3 bases, leaving 8 bases between them. The CDR3 here is CASSLSPSYNEQFF. DNA of the CDR3: TGTGCCAGCAGCTTATCACCGAGCTACAATGAGCAGTTCTTC. The entire variable domain, with the rest obtained from reference TRBV7-2 and TRBJ2-1, is as follows: GAGVSQSPSNKVTEKGKDVELRCDPISGHTALYWYRQSLGQGLEFLIYFQGNSAPDKSGLPSDRFSAERTGGSVSTLTIQRTQQEDSAVYLCASSLSPSYNEQFFGPGTRLTVL.

The gene calls are TRBV5-1 and TRBJ1-3; D unresolved. This CDR3 has 14 amino acids. Germline V CDR1 and CDR2: SGHRS, YFSETQ. V dropped 5 bases and J dropped 0 bases, with 9 bases sitting between them. The CDR3 sequence is CASREGSSGNTIYF. The CDR3 region has the DNA TGCGCCAGCAGGGAAGGGAGCTCTGGAAACACCATATATTTT.

V and J are TRBV7-2 and TRBJ1-1; D call uncertain. CDR3 length: 14 residues. V shed 5 bases and J shed 0 bases, with 10 bases lying between them. Germline V lookup: CDR1 SGHTA, CDR2 FQGNSA. CDR3 loop: CASSLPPVNTEAFF. The DNA of the CDR3 is TGTGCCAGCAGCCTCCCGCCAGTGAACACTGAAGCTTTCTTT. Using reference TRBV7-2 and TRBJ1-1 for the parts outside the CDR3, the full variable domain is GAGVSQSPSNKVTEKGKDVELRCDPISGHTALYWYRQSLGQGLEFLIYFQGNSAPDKSGLPSDRFSAERTGGSVSTLTIQRTQQEDSAVYLCASSLPPVNTEAFFGQGTRLTVV.

This clone has a single count. J is TRBJ1-1 and V is TRBV4-1; a possible D gene is TRBD1 (5 bases). This CDR3 has 17 amino acids. The ends were cut back, 1 base at V and 1 base at J, with 16 bases in the middle. Germline values: CDR1 MGHRA, CDR2 YSYEKL. CDR3 protein: CASSQGQGPGRNTEAFF. DNA of the CDR3: TGCGCCAGCAGCCAAGGGCAGGGTCCGGGCCGGAACACTGAAGCTTTCTTT.

The J gene is TRBJ1-2, the V gene TRBV23-1; 10 bases fit TRBD1. TRBV23-1 is assigned to the ORF class and has an uncertain function. The trim removed 5 bases at V and 3 bases at J, leaving 3 bases unmatched. The CDR3 length is 14 residues. The chain's CDR3 is CASSYDRGHYGYTF. The CDR3 coding sequence is TGCGCCAGCAGTTATGACAGGGGGCACTATGGCTACACCTTC.

The chain joins TRBV6-2 or TRBV6-3 to TRBJ1-5; D gene unclear. CDR1 is MNHEY, CDR2 SVGEGT, per germline. This CDR3 contains 16 residues. Trimming took off 6 bases at V and 1 base at J, with 16 bases between the two ends. The DNA of the CDR3 is TGTGCCAGCAGCCAACTCGCGGGGTCCAGCAATCAGCCCCAGCATTTT. As protein: CASSQLAGSSNQPQHF.

This rearrangement joins TRBV28 to TRBJ2-1; D is possibly TRBD1 (6 bases). The CDR3 consists of 12 residues. V lost 4 bases to trimming and J lost 7 bases, with 8 bases between them. Germline-derived CDR1 and CDR2 are MDHEN and SYDVKM. CDR3 nucleotide sequence: TGTGCCAGCAGTTCGACAGGTAATGAGCAGTTCTTC. Translating gives CASSSTGNEQFF.

The gene calls are TRBV30 and TRBJ1-2; no clear D. Trimming pared 0 bases from V and 0 bases from J, leaving 8 bases between. This CDR3 region has 14 residues. Germline V CDR1 and CDR2: GTSNPN, SVGIG (reference sequence). CDR3 region: CAWSVGQPNYGYTF. The CDR3 bases are TGTGCCTGGAGTGTGGGCCAGCCTAACTATGGCTACACCTTC.

This chain uses TRBV29-1 with TRBJ2-7; 8 bases are shared with TRBD1. The V gene's germline CDR1 is SQVTM and CDR2 ANQGSEA. The J segment lost 2 bases and the V segment lost 4 bases, leaving 10 bases of the junction unmatched. The CDR3 runs 15 residues. Here the CDR3 reads CSVAGTGDPPYEQYF. The CDR3 bases are TGCAGCGTTGCCGGGACAGGAGATCCCCCCTACGAGCAGTACTTC.

CDR3 amino acids: CASSESRTDNTGELFF. The CDR3 DNA follows: TGTGCCAGCAGTGAATCCCGGACAGATAACACCGGGGAGCTGTTTTTT. The chain is built from TRBV5-4 and TRBJ2-2, with D tentatively TRBD1 (6 bases). The germline V gene encodes CDR1 SGHNT and CDR2 YYREEE (reference sequence). The CDR3 covers 16 residues. The V end was cut by 5 bases, the J end by 2 bases, with 16 bases between.